The next 23 T cell receptor beta chains were all read from a single sample in a study of shared clonotypes between healthy human individuals (dated by TCRdb to between 2020 and 2021). Library preparation employed the immunoSEQ multiplex PCR assay. Not all clones reach the TCRdb copy of this immuneACCESS table, which keeps in-frame sequences only. Checked studies attribute under half of the gap to unresolved V genes and leave the rest unexplained. This sample has 2,500,000 or so clones in its table, and around nine tenths of those were observed once. The ten largest make up over 0.12% of the sample. The specimen sequenced was naive CD4+ T cells sorted from blood. What the cell subset or site label conveys for this sample: CD45RA+ positively selected. The receptors derive from a man younger than 35 in good health.

The chain uses TRBV6-5 and TRBJ1-2; D is possibly TRBD1 (5 bases). Trimming shortened V by 0 bases and J by 4 bases, and 6 bases separated the two germline ends. The CDR3 covers 13 residues. CDR1 and CDR2 from the germline V gene are MNHEY and SVGAGI. The CDR3 loop is CASSYSDSYGYTF. As DNA, the CDR3 is TGTGCCAGCAGTTACTCCGACAGCTATGGCTACACCTTC.

This chain uses TRBV6-1 with TRBJ1-6; 10 bases fit TRBD1. The V gene end was trimmed by 6 bases and the J gene end by 9 bases; junction bases not matched to a gene: 5. There are 14 residues in the CDR3. Germline assignment: CDR1 MNHNS and CDR2 SASEGT. The CDR3 region is CASRPGQGFSPLHF. The DNA for the CDR3 is TGTGCCAGCAGGCCGGGACAGGGGTTTTCACCCCTCCACTTT.

CDR3 nucleotide sequence: TGTGCCAGCTCACCATTGGGGGTGGGCAATCAGCCCCAGCATTTT. It codes for CASSPLGVGNQPQHF. The chain joins TRBV18 to TRBJ1-5, with a weak D call TRBD1 (5 bases). Trimming removed 2 bases from V and 2 bases from J, with 10 bases in between. This CDR3 has 15 amino acids. Germline V gene data show CDR1 as KGHSH and CDR2 as LQKENI.

Note on this clone: The DNA is omitted, as the CDR3 cannot be located on it reliably, and the CDR3 follows TCRdb's listing. The chain carries TRBV7-2 and TRBJ1-1. The CDR3 has 14 residues if both end residues are counted. Germline CDR1 and CDR2: SGHTA and FQGNSA. Here the CDR3 reads CASSFGSGNTEAFF.

This clone appeared a single time. The rearrangement uses TRBV21-1 and TRBJ1-5. TRBV21-1 is assigned pseudogene status. This CDR3 is built from 16 residues. The CDR3 loop reads CASSKARRRRNQPQHF. The CDR3 DNA is TGTGCCAGCAGCAAAGCGCGGAGGAGGCGCAATCAGCCCCAGCATTTT.

V and J are TRBV5-4 and TRBJ2-5, with D uncertain. The last part of the DNA fits TRBJ2-7 better; the J call may be wrong. The CDR3 length is 11 residues. CDR1 is SGHNT and CDR2 is YYREEE in the germline V gene (reference sequence). The CDR3 DNA follows: TGTGCCAGCAGCTTGTGGGACGAGCAGTACTTC. Translation gives CASSLWDEQYF.

The rearrangement links TRBV19 to TRBJ2-1; unclear D gene. In germline, CDR1 is LNHDA, CDR2 SQIVND (reference sequence). The CDR3 sequence is 11 residues long. Trimming removed 6 bases at V and 12 bases at J, with 12 bases between. The CDR3 spells CASSFGSGQFF. In DNA form, the CDR3 reads TGTGCCAGTAGCTTCGGGTCGGGGCAGTTCTTC.

This rearrangement joins TRBV10-3 to TRBJ2-1; maybe TRBD1 (6 bases). Looked up from germline, CDR1 is ENHRY and CDR2 is SYGVKD. V lost 4 bases to trimming and J lost 5 bases, with 9 bases between them. The CDR3 totals 13 residues. As DNA, the CDR3 is TGTGCCATCAGTGGTCGGACAGACAATGAGCAGTTCTTC. Translated, it gives CAISGRTDNEQFF.

CDR3 DNA sequence: TGTGCCAGCAGCTTAGCGTGGGCCAGGGGAAGAGAGACCCAGTACTTC. It encodes CASSLAWARGRETQYF. This sequence joins TRBV7-2 and TRBJ2-5, with D tentatively TRBD1 (6 bases). The CDR3 is 16 residues long. Trimming removed 0 bases from V and 4 bases from J, with 15 bases in between. CDR1 and CDR2 (germline): SGHTA, FQGNSA.

The chain combines TRBV2 with TRBJ2-1; TRBD2 aligns across 7 bases. The ends lost 4 bases at V and 1 base at J; junction bases unmatched: 16. Germline CDR1 reads SNHLY; CDR2 reads FYNNEI. The CDR3 contains 19 residues. The CDR3 bases are TGTGCCAGCAGTGGTCTGGGAGGGGCTTTAGCGGGTTCCTACAATGAGCAGTTCTTC. Amino acid sequence: CASSGLGGALAGSYNEQFF.

The rearrangement joins TRBV9 to TRBJ1-1; 7 bases agree with TRBD1. Germline V gene lookup returns CDR1 SGDLS and CDR2 YYNGEE. The CDR3 is 16 amino acids. Unmatched junction bases numbered 15, after V lost 4 bases and J lost 6 bases. CDR3 protein: CASSFDLQQGFAEAFF. For the CDR3, the DNA is TGTGCCAGCAGCTTTGATCTTCAACAGGGGTTCGCTGAAGCTTTCTTT.

The chain combines TRBV11-2 with TRBJ2-7, with unresolved D. V shed 3 bases and J shed 0 bases, with 6 bases lying between them. The CDR3 has 13 amino acids. The germline CDR1 and CDR2 sequences are SGHAT and FQNNGV. The CDR3 DNA follows: TGTGCCAGCAGCTTGGATACCTCCTACGAGCAGTACTTC. Translating gives CASSLDTSYEQYF.

This chain joins TRBV7-3 and TRBJ2-3, with 8 bases lining up with TRBD1. The ends lost 5 bases at V and 14 bases at J; junction bases unmatched: 9. The V gene's germline CDR1 is SGHTA and CDR2 FQGTGA. The CDR3 is 12 residues long. Here the CDR3 reads CASSADRGRPYF. The CDR3 DNA is TGTGCCAGCAGCGCCGACAGGGGCCGGCCGTATTTT.

This rearrangement joins TRBV4-1 to TRBJ2-1, with TRBD2 identical over 7 bases. Germline V gene sequence: CDR1 MGHRA, CDR2 YSYEKL. CDR3 length: 16 amino acids. The junction had 7 bases not matched to a gene; V was cut back by 0 bases and J by 5 bases. The CDR3 protein is CASSQDGAGSHNEQFF. The CDR3 DNA reads as TGCGCCAGCAGCCAAGACGGAGCGGGGAGCCACAATGAGCAGTTCTTC.

V usage is TRBV2 and J usage is TRBJ2-3; no definite D call. The CDR3 length is 14 residues. V gave up 5 bases and J gave up 0 bases, with 9 bases separating them. Germline V lookup: CDR1 SNHLY, CDR2 FYNNEI. The CDR3, as DNA: TGTGCCAGCAGTCCCGACCCAAGCACAGATACGCAGTATTTT. It is translated as CASSPDPSTDTQYF.

This chain joins TRBV4-1 and TRBJ2-7; D is possibly TRBD2 (6 bases). V was trimmed by 6 bases and J by 4 bases, leaving 19 bases between them. CDR3 length: 15 amino acids. From germline, CDR1 is MGHRA and CDR2 YSYEKL. CDR3 nucleotides: TGCGCCAGCAGTAAAGGGTTAGCGGTTACTTACGAGCAGTACTTC. This encodes CASSKGLAVTYEQYF.

V is TRBV7-9 and J is TRBJ2-7; 13 bases align to TRBD2. The CDR3 consists of 15 residues. Per the germline V gene, CDR1 is SEHNR and CDR2 is FQNEAQ (reference sequence). With 5 bases clipped from V and 5 bases from J, the junction kept 6 bases outside the gene matches. The CDR3 protein is CASSKQGLAGNEQYF. The CDR3 nucleotides are TGTGCCAGCAGCAAACAGGGACTAGCGGGAAACGAGCAGTACTTC. Supplemented by reference TRBV7-9 and TRBJ2-7, the full variable domain reads DTGVSQNPRHKITKRGQNVTFRCDPISEHNRLYWYRQTLGQGPEFLTYFQNEAQLEKSRLLSDRFSAERPKGSFSTLEIQRTEQGDSAMYLCASSKQGLAGNEQYFGPGTRLTVT.

On this clone itself: The sample holds other DNA sequences that translate to the same CDR3. V and J are TRBV18 and TRBJ2-7, with 10 bases matching TRBD2. This CDR3 comprises 14 residues. J gave up 4 bases and V 3 bases, and 3 bases lay outside the gene matches. Germline V CDR1 and CDR2: KGHSH, LQKENI. The CDR3 protein is CASSPGLAAYEQYF. The DNA for the CDR3 is TGTGCCAGCTCACCCGGACTAGCGGCGTACGAGCAGTACTTC.

This rearrangement joins TRBV27 to TRBJ1-6, with D unresolved. This CDR3 has 17 residues. The V end was cut by 2 bases, the J end by 8 bases, with 19 bases between. Germline V gives CDR1 MNHEY, CDR2 SMNVEV (reference sequence). CDR3 nucleotide sequence: TGTGCCAGCAGTTTAAGCCGACCGAGGGTGCAGGATTCACCCCTCCACTTT. Translated, it gives CASSLSRPRVQDSPLHF.

Written as DNA, the CDR3 is TGTGCCAGCAGTTCCCCCAGGGTTGAGACTGAAGCTTTCTTT. Its protein product is CASSSPRVETEAFF. The chain combines TRBV6-5 with TRBJ1-1, with a possible D match to TRBD1 (5 bases). Looked up from germline, CDR1 is MNHEY and CDR2 is SVGAGI. The CDR3 has 14 residues. V was trimmed by 4 bases and J by 5 bases, leaving 14 bases between them.

The rearrangement links TRBV5-6 to TRBJ2-3, with 10 bases lining up with TRBD2. CDR3 length: 12 residues. Trimming took 4 bases from V and 10 from J; bases not matched to a gene: 3. The germline V gene has CDR1 SGHDT and CDR2 YYEEEE. CDR3 in amino acids: CASSPGLAAQYF. The DNA for the CDR3 is TGTGCCAGCAGCCCTGGACTAGCGGCGCAGTATTTT.

The rearrangement uses TRBV5-5 and TRBJ2-7; tentatively, D is TRBD1 or TRBD2 (5 bases each). V lost 3 bases, J lost 2 bases, and 15 bases lay in between. The CDR3 consists of 15 residues. CDR1 is SGHKS, CDR2 YYEKEE, per germline (reference sequence). CDR3 in DNA: TGTGCCAGCAGCTGGGCCGGGACCGAAACCTACGAGCAGTACTTC. This codes for CASSWAGTETYEQYF.

The V and J genes are TRBV7-9 and TRBJ1-2; 7 positions match TRBD1. Germline trimming cut 0 bases from V and 4 bases from J; bases unmatched to any gene: 5. Germline V gene data show CDR1 as SEHNR and CDR2 as FQNEAQ (reference sequence). The CDR3 extends over 15 amino acids. The CDR3 region is CASSLARDRVYGYTF. CDR3 coding DNA: TGTGCCAGCAGCTTAGCCAGGGACAGAGTCTATGGCTACACCTTC.